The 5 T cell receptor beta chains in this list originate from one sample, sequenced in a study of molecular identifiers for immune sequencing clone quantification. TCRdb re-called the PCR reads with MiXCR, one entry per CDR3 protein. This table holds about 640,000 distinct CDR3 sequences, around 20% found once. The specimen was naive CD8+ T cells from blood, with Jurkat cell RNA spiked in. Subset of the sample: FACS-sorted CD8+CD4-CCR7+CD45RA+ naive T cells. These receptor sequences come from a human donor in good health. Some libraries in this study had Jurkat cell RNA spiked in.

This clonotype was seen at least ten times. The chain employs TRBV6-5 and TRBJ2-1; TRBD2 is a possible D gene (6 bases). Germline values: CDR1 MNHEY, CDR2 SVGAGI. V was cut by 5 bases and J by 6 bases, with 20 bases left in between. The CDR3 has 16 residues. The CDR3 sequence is CASSTRIVTAGNEQFF. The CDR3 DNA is TGTGCCAGCAGTACCAGAATCGTTACAGCGGGCAATGAGCAGTTCTTC.

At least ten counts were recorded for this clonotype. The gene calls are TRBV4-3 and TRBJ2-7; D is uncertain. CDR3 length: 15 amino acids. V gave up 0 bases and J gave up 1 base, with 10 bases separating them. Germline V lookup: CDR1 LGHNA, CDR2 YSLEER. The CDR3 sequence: CASSQDRDPSYEQYF. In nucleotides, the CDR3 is TGCGCCAGCAGCCAAGACCGAGACCCATCCTACGAGCAGTACTTC.

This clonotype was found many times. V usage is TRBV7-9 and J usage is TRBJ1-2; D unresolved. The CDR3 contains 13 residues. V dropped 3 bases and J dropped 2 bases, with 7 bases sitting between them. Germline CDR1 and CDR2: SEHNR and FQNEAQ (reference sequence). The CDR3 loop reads CASSFAGNYGYTF. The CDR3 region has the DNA TGTGCCAGCAGCTTCGCAGGCAACTATGGCTACACCTTC. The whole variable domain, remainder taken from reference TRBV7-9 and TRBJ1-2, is DTGVSQNPRHKITKRGQNVTFRCDPISEHNRLYWYRQTLGQGPEFLTYFQNEAQLEKSRLLSDRFSAERPKGSFSTLEIQRTEQGDSAMYLCASSFAGNYGYTFGSGTRLTVV.

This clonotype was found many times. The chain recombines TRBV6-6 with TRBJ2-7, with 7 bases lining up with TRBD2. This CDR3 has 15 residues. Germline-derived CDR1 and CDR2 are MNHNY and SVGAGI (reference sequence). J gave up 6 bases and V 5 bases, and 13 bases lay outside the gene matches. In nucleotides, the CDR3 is TGTGCCAGCAGTCATCCTAGCCGGGAGGATGTCGAGCAGTACTTC. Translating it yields CASSHPSREDVEQYF.

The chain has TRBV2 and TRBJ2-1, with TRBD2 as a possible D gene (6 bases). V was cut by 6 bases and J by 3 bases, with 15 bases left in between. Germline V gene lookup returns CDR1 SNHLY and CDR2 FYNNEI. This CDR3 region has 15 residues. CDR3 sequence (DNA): TGTGCCAGCAGCGGCTCACTAGCAGACTACAATGAGCAGTTCTTC. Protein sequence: CASSGSLADYNEQFF. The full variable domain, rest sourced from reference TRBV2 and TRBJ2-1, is EPEVTQTPSHQVTQMGQEVILRCVPISNHLYFYWYRQILGQKVEFLVSFYNNEISEKSEIFDDQFSVERPDGSNFTLKIRSTKLEDSAMYFCASSGSLADYNEQFFGPGTRLTVL.